Listed here is a single T cell receptor (beta chain). The sample is drawn from a study of blood T cell repertoires in COVID-19. Authors' analysis steps: Amplified reference gene primers provided the basis for estimating nucleated cell counts. The data were produced by immunoSEQ multiplex PCR, yet TCRdb's version contains in-frame clones alone and is incomplete. That table gives V, J and clone size, and the DNA gave D and trimming. The table includes around 620,000 clones, about 90% detected once. Sequenced material: peripheral blood. This TCR came from a woman aged 18 to 35 with acute or convalescent COVID-19.

Here the CDR3 DNA reads TGTGCCAGCAGTCCCGGACAGACCGAGCAGTACTTC. This codes for CASSPGQTEQYF. The rearrangement uses TRBV6-5 and TRBJ2-7, with D possibly TRBD1 on 6 matching bases. The germline V gene has CDR1 MNHEY and CDR2 SVGAGI. CDR3 size: 12 residues. The ends were cut back, 5 bases at V and 6 bases at J, with 11 bases in the middle.